The 20 T cell receptor beta chains given below trace back to one sample, sequenced in a study of T cell responses to AZD1222 COVID-19 vaccine. Measured with immunoSEQ multiplex PCR; TCRdb has only the in-frame clones, and not every one. The sample includes fewer than 120,000 clones, 94% of them seen just once. The specimen was peripheral blood, collected 28 days after the second AZD1222 dose. The origin of the receptors is an adult who received the AZD1222 COVID-19 vaccine.

This chain joins TRBV6-5 and TRBJ1-2; TRBD1 aligns across 9 bases. Germline loops: CDR1 MNHEY, CDR2 SVGAGI. The CDR3 runs to 13 residues. Germline trimming cut 6 bases from V and 7 bases from J; bases unmatched to any gene: 6. The CDR3 spells CASSWDRASGYTF. The CDR3 coding sequence is TGTGCCAGCAGCTGGGACAGGGCTAGTGGCTACACCTTC.

This CDR3 is CASRQRLAGTDEQYF. The DNA for the CDR3 is TGTGCCAGCAGGCAACGTCTAGCGGGAACCGACGAGCAGTACTTC. This chain links TRBV11-2 with TRBJ2-7, with TRBD2 identical over 9 bases. This CDR3 spans 15 amino acids. Per germline, CDR1 SGHAT and CDR2 FQNNGV. The ends lost 6 bases at V and 5 bases at J; junction bases unmatched: 11.

The J gene is TRBJ1-1, the V gene TRBV28, with D possibly being TRBD1 (5 bases). The CDR3 is 13 amino acids. The V end was cut by 6 bases, the J end by 6 bases, with 14 bases between. Germline V gene lookup returns CDR1 MDHEN and CDR2 SYDVKM. CDR3: CASSRTLGAEAFF. CDR3 nucleotides: TGTGCCAGCAGCCGGACATTAGGCGCTGAAGCTTTCTTT. Drawing the rest from reference TRBV28 and TRBJ1-1, the complete variable domain is DVKVTQSSRYLVKRTGEKVFLECVQDMDHENMFWYRQDPGLGLRLIYFSYDVKMKEKGDIPEGYSVSREKKERFSLILESASTNQTSMYLCASSRTLGAEAFFGQGTRLTVV.

The chain's CDR3 is CASSLESLGTGEKLYF. The CDR3 region has the DNA TGTGCCAGCAGCTTAGAGAGTTTAGGGACAGGGGAAAAATTGTACTTC. The V call is TRBV7-9, the J call TRBJ2-7; 10 nucleotides align to TRBD1. CDR3 length: 16 amino acids. The trim removed 1 base at V and 12 bases at J, leaving 15 bases unmatched. In germline, CDR1 is SEHNR, CDR2 FQNEAQ (reference sequence).

This clone was detected once. The chain recombines TRBV19 with TRBJ2-2; weak D call: TRBD2 (6 bases). From germline, CDR1 is LNHDA and CDR2 SQIVND (reference sequence). The CDR3 loop spans 16 amino acids. Deletions cut 5 bases from V and 6 bases from J, with 19 bases between. The CDR3 here is CASSFSSDPFAGELFF. The CDR3 DNA follows: TGTGCCAGTAGTTTTTCTAGCGATCCCTTCGCCGGGGAGCTGTTTTTT.

The V call is TRBV5-1, the J call TRBJ2-1; D is perhaps TRBD2 (5 bases). CDR3 length: 13 amino acids. In germline, CDR1 is SGHRS, CDR2 YFSETQ. Trimming cost V 0 bases and J 8 bases, with 9 bases left between them. CDR3 loop: CASSLGGFDEQFF. The CDR3 DNA reads TGCGCCAGCAGCTTGGGCGGGTTCGATGAGCAGTTCTTC.

The V and J genes are TRBV3-1 (or the pseudogene TRBV3-2) and TRBJ1-2; D is unresolved. Germline CDR1 and CDR2: LGHDT and YNNKEL (reference sequence). The CDR3 consists of 17 residues. Trimming shortened V by 1 base and J by 4 bases, and 19 bases separated the two germline ends. The CDR3, as DNA: TGTGCCAGCAGCCAAGGGGCCCCCGGGTTTAGGGCCTATGGCTACACCTTC. As protein: CASSQGAPGFRAYGYTF.

This clone was seen only once. The genes are TRBV5-6 and TRBJ2-7; D not resolved. The germline V gene has CDR1 SGHDT and CDR2 YYEEEE. V lost 2 bases to trimming and J lost 2 bases, with 8 bases between them. This CDR3 comprises 13 residues. CDR3 loop: CASSFSSPYEQYF. The DNA of the CDR3 is TGTGCCAGCAGCTTTTCTTCCCCCTACGAGCAGTACTTC.

This sequence joins TRBV11-2 and TRBJ1-5, with D hard to call. The V end was cut by 5 bases, the J end by 4 bases, with 15 bases between. This CDR3 comprises 15 residues. From germline, CDR1 is SGHAT and CDR2 FQNNGV. The CDR3 loop is CASSLSSVGNQPQHF. The CDR3, as DNA: TGTGCCAGCAGCCTTTCCTCGGTCGGAAATCAGCCCCAGCATTTT. Combining the CDR3 with reference TRBV11-2 and TRBJ1-5 gives the whole variable domain EAGVAQSPRYKIIEKRQSVAFWCNPISGHATLYWYQQILGQGPKLLIQFQNNGVVDDSQLPKDRFSAERLKGVDSTLKIQPAKLEDSAVYLCASSLSSVGNQPQHFGDGTRLSIL.

This clone showed up just once. This rearrangement joins TRBV19 to TRBJ1-3; D unclear. CDR3 size: 12 residues. V was cut by 5 bases and J by 1 base, with 3 bases left in between. The germline CDR1 and CDR2 sequences are LNHDA and SQIVND (reference sequence). The CDR3 loop reads CASSPSGNTIYF. The DNA of the CDR3 is TGTGCCAGTAGTCCTTCTGGAAACACCATATATTTT.

The V call is TRBV28, the J call TRBJ1-1; 11 nucleotides align to TRBD1. This CDR3 is built from 13 residues. Germline V gene sequence: CDR1 MDHEN, CDR2 SYDVKM. With 6 bases clipped from V and 3 bases from J, the junction kept 0 bases outside the gene matches. The CDR3 region has the DNA TGTGCCAGCAGGGGACAGGGGGACACTGAAGCTTTCTTT. Encoded protein: CASRGQGDTEAFF.

The J gene is TRBJ1-1, the V gene TRBV12-3 or TRBV12-4, with D perhaps TRBD1 (5 bases). The CDR3 is 13 residues long. Deletions cut 2 bases from V and 5 bases from J, with 9 bases between. As DNA, the CDR3 is TGTGCCAGCAGTTTATGGGGGGGGACTGAAGCTTTCTTT. Its translation is CASSLWGGTEAFF.

The chain carries TRBV19 and TRBJ1-2, with a possible D match to TRBD1 (5 bases). V dropped 6 bases and J dropped 4 bases, with 15 bases sitting between them. This CDR3 region has 14 residues. Germline values: CDR1 LNHDA, CDR2 SQIVND (reference sequence). The CDR3 reads CASRVTTGGYGYTF. The CDR3 DNA is TGTGCCAGTAGGGTCACAACAGGAGGCTATGGCTACACCTTC.

The V call is TRBV7-2, the J call TRBJ1-2; weak D call: TRBD1 (6 bases). The germline V gene encodes CDR1 SGHTA and CDR2 FQGNSA. Trimming shortened V by 5 bases and J by 3 bases, and 16 bases separated the two germline ends. This CDR3 spans 15 amino acids. The DNA for the CDR3 is TGTGCCAGCAGCCCTCGGACAGTGACAGACTATGGCTACACCTTC. Protein product: CASSPRTVTDYGYTF.

The chain recombines TRBV6-6 with TRBJ1-4; a weak D match, TRBD1 (5 bases). V was cut by 7 bases and J by 6 bases, with 18 bases left in between. The CDR3 covers 15 residues. Germline CDR1 is MNHNY and CDR2 is SVGAGI (reference sequence). CDR3 loop: CASTPNRDGDEKLFF. The CDR3 DNA follows: TGTGCCAGCACCCCCAACCGGGACGGAGATGAAAAACTGTTTTTT.

The gene calls are TRBV19 and TRBJ1-5; 8 nucleotides match TRBD1. The germline gives CDR1 LNHDA, CDR2 SQIVND (reference sequence). The V gene end was trimmed by 3 bases and the J gene end by 4 bases; junction bases not matched to a gene: 8. The CDR3 is 16 amino acids. CDR3: CASSIPATGVNQPQHF. Written as DNA, the CDR3 is TGTGCCAGTAGTATTCCCGCGACAGGGGTTAATCAGCCCCAGCATTTT.

The chain combines TRBV5-4 with TRBJ2-3, with 7 bases aligning to TRBD1. V lost 5 bases, J lost 5 bases, and 8 bases stayed unmatched. This CDR3 is built from 14 residues. CDR1 and CDR2 from the germline V gene are SGHNT and YYREEE (reference sequence). In DNA form, the CDR3 reads TGTGCCAGCAGTTCTCAATCAGGGGGAGATACGCAGTATTTT. Protein: CASSSQSGGDTQYF.

This sequence joins TRBV11-2 and TRBJ1-1, with D unresolved. Germline values: CDR1 SGHAT, CDR2 FQNNGV. Trimming removed 5 bases from V and 1 base from J, with 11 bases in between. The length of the CDR3 is 14 residues. The CDR3 reads CASSARRENTEAFF. The DNA for the CDR3 is TGTGCCAGCAGCGCTAGACGCGAGAACACTGAAGCTTTCTTT.

CDR3 sequence: CASSLVGTAAPLHF. CDR3 bases: TGCGCCAGCAGCTTGGTAGGGACCGCGGCGCCCCTCCACTTT. The chain couples TRBV5-1 to TRBJ1-6; maybe TRBD1 (5 bases). V was pared by 0 bases and J by 13 bases, with 14 bases between. Germline-derived CDR1 and CDR2 are SGHRS and YFSETQ. The CDR3 length is 14 residues.

J is TRBJ1-1 and V is TRBV6-5; D remains unclear. This CDR3 is 13 amino acids long. Germline V gene sequence: CDR1 MNHEY, CDR2 SVGAGI. The ends were cut back, 2 bases at V and 1 base at J, with 5 bases in the middle. CDR3 in amino acids: CASSYEENTEAFF. The CDR3 bases are TGTGCCAGCAGTTACGAAGAGAACACTGAAGCTTTCTTT.